The 20 T cell receptor beta chains below were found in one sample sequenced in a study of identical twins. TCRdb recomputed calls from the 5' RACE reads with MiXCR, one row per CDR3 protein. The data show some 1,700,000 distinct CDR3 sequences, around a third seen once. Sequencing was performed on cord blood. These receptors were obtained from a newborn girl in good health.

The chain uses TRBV27 and TRBJ2-1; D remains ambiguous. Germline CDR1 is MNHEY and CDR2 is SMNVEV (reference sequence). This CDR3 comprises 12 residues. V was shortened by 5 bases and J by 10 bases, with 12 bases between the two germline ends. The CDR3 reads CASSTPVGEQFF. In DNA, the CDR3 is TGTGCCAGCAGTACTCCAGTCGGGGAGCAGTTCTTC.

The V and J genes are TRBV24-1 and TRBJ2-7; 8 bases match TRBD2. This CDR3 has 14 amino acids. V was clipped by 4 bases and J by 2 bases; unmatched bases: 3. Germline CDR1 and CDR2: KGHDR and SFDVKD. The CDR3 coding sequence is TGTGCCACCAGTGAGAGCGGGAGCACCTACGAGCAGTACTTC. It yields the protein CATSESGSTYEQYF.

This clonotype has at least ten counts. V usage is TRBV5-1 and J usage is TRBJ1-5; unclear D gene. This CDR3 contains 13 residues. Germline V lookup: CDR1 SGHRS, CDR2 YFSETQ. V was shortened by 0 bases and J by 4 bases, with 5 bases between the two germline ends. The CDR3 DNA reads as TGCGCCAGCAGCTTGGACGGGAATCAGCCCCAGCATTTT. Its protein is CASSLDGNQPQHF. Full variable domain (missing parts from reference TRBV5-1 and TRBJ1-5): KAGVTQTPRYLIKTRGQQVTLSCSPISGHRSVSWYQQTPGQGLQFLFEYFSETQRNKGNFPGRFSGRQFSNSRSEMNVSTLELGDSALYLCASSLDGNQPQHFGDGTRLSIL.

V and J are TRBV2 and TRBJ1-1, with D uncertain. Looked up from germline, CDR1 is SNHLY and CDR2 is FYNNEI. V shed 1 base and J shed 5 bases, with 11 bases lying between them. The CDR3 totals 14 residues. CDR3 protein: CASSEGAGWTEAFF. CDR3 DNA sequence: TGTGCCAGCAGTGAAGGGGCTGGGTGGACTGAAGCTTTCTTT.

This clonotype showed up just a few times. The J gene is TRBJ1-4, the V gene TRBV21-1; the DNA was not used to check the table's D call, TRBD1. TRBV21-1 is shown as a pseudogene. The CDR3 runs to 15 residues. In DNA, the CDR3 is TGTGCCAGCAGCGAGGACAGGGGGCCTAATGAAAAACTGTTTTTT. Translation gives CASSEDRGPNEKLFF.

The V and J genes are TRBV24-1 and TRBJ2-1, with 9 nucleotides matching TRBD2. J was trimmed by 0 bases and V by 2 bases; bases with no gene match: 13. Germline V gene sequence: CDR1 KGHDR, CDR2 SFDVKD. The CDR3 is made up of 20 amino acids. CDR3 loop: CATSDSPRAGGPSSYNEQFF. The DNA for the CDR3 is TGTGCCACCAGTGATTCCCCGCGAGCGGGGGGCCCGAGCTCCTACAATGAGCAGTTCTTC.

V is TRBV20-1 and J is TRBJ1-6, with 9 bases fitting TRBD1. With 2 bases clipped from V and 6 bases from J, the junction kept 8 bases outside the gene matches. The CDR3 has 16 residues. The germline gives CDR1 DFQATT, CDR2 SNEGSKA (reference sequence). The chain's CDR3 is CSARIGQGHSNSPLHF. CDR3 nucleotide sequence: TGCAGTGCTAGAATTGGACAGGGGCATTCTAATTCACCCCTCCACTTT.

This clonotype was seen a few times. The chain's CDR3 is CASSVTLLGQGLDTQYF. The CDR3 DNA follows: TGTGCCAGCAGCGTAACCCTACTTGGACAGGGTCTAGATACGCAGTATTTT. The chain employs TRBV9 and TRBJ2-3; 8 bases agree with TRBD1. Germline assignment: CDR1 SGDLS and CDR2 YYNGEE. The J segment lost 5 bases and the V segment lost 1 base, leaving 12 bases of the junction unmatched. The CDR3 is made up of 17 amino acids.

V and J are TRBV27 and TRBJ2-3, with D unresolved. Germline-derived CDR1 and CDR2 are MNHEY and SMNVEV (reference sequence). This CDR3 spans 13 amino acids. V was pared by 8 bases and J by 1 base, with 10 bases between. CDR3 sequence (DNA): TGTGCCAGCCGGGCTCAACGCACAGATACGCAGTATTTT. It specifies CASRAQRTDTQYF.

The sample holds one count of this clonotype. The V gene is TRBV19, the J gene TRBJ1-1, with a tentative D call TRBD1 (5 bases). With 5 bases removed from V and 1 base from J, the gap between germline ends came to 14 bases. This CDR3 is 15 amino acids long. CDR1 LNHDA and CDR2 SQIVND come from the germline V gene (reference sequence). The chain's CDR3 is CASSSAGWGNTEAFF. CDR3 nucleotides: TGTGCCAGTAGTTCGGCAGGGTGGGGGAACACTGAAGCTTTCTTT.

The genes are TRBV30 and TRBJ2-3; 13 nucleotides align to TRBD2. CDR1 and CDR2 (germline): GTSNPN, SVGIG (reference sequence). V lost 6 bases and J lost 4; bases outside the gene matches: 1. CDR3 length: 13 residues. CDR3: CACGLAGADTQYF. For the CDR3, the DNA is TGTGCCTGCGGACTAGCGGGGGCAGATACGCAGTATTTT.

About this clonotype itself: A read error may produce the germline difference seen at one junction end. The chain recombines TRBV7-6 with TRBJ2-4, with a tentative D call TRBD1 (5 bases). The DNA end is a closer match to TRBJ2-7, so the J assignment may be wrong. CDR1 SGHVS and CDR2 FNYEAQ come from the germline V gene. The CDR3 length is 12 residues. The CDR3 loop is CAGSFLGDEQYF. The CDR3, as DNA: TGTGCCGGCAGCTTCTTAGGGGACGAGCAGTACTTC.

V and J are TRBV4-1 and TRBJ1-2; 9 bases are a match to TRBD1. The junction had 7 bases not matched to a gene; V was cut back by 1 base and J by 4 bases. CDR1 and CDR2 from the germline V gene are MGHRA and YSYEKL. CDR3 length: 16 amino acids. The CDR3 DNA is TGCGCCAGCAGCCAAGTCCCGGACAGGGGAGGCTATGGCTACACCTTC. Amino acid sequence: CASSQVPDRGGYGYTF.

The chain has TRBV14 and TRBJ2-7; 8 positions match TRBD1. The CDR3 length is 15 residues. Trimming at V came to 4 bases and at J to 4 bases, leaving 9 bases not matched to a gene. Germline values: CDR1 SGHDN, CDR2 FVKESK. DNA of the CDR3: TGTGCCAGCAGCCCCGGGACAGGTCTTCGGTACGAGCAGTACTTC. Translated: CASSPGTGLRYEQYF. The whole variable domain, filled in from reference TRBV14 and TRBJ2-7, reads EAGVTQFPSHSVIEKGQTVTLRCDPISGHDNLYWYRRVMGKEIKFLLHFVKESKQDESGMPNNRFLAERTGGTYSTLKVQPAELEDSGVYFCASSPGTGLRYEQYFGPGTRLTVT.

The rearrangement uses TRBV27 and TRBJ2-5; a weak D match, TRBD1 (8 bases). Trimming left V 6 bases short and J 11 bases short, with 25 bases between. This CDR3 contains 15 residues. Germline loops: CDR1 MNHEY, CDR2 SMNVEV (reference sequence). The CDR3 sequence: CASSYTGGALGEQYF. The CDR3 bases are TGTGCCAGCAGCTATACAGGGGGGGCCCTCGGAGAGCAGTACTTC.

The rearrangement links TRBV4-1 to TRBJ1-4; D not certain. Germline CDR1 reads MGHRA; CDR2 reads YSYEKL. Trimming removed 4 bases from V and 7 bases from J, with 13 bases in between. The CDR3 length is 14 residues. The CDR3 sequence: CASSLGPWGEKLFF. The DNA for the CDR3 is TGCGCCAGCAGCCTTGGGCCTTGGGGTGAAAAACTGTTTTTT.

The chain has TRBV7-2 and TRBJ2-1, with 9 positions matching TRBD2. CDR3 size: 17 residues. The J segment lost 3 bases and the V segment lost 2 bases, leaving 8 bases of the junction unmatched. Germline-derived CDR1 and CDR2 are SGHTA and FQGNSA. The CDR3: CASSLRAASGDYNEQFF. CDR3 sequence (DNA): TGTGCCAGCAGCTTAAGGGCTGCTAGCGGGGACTACAATGAGCAGTTCTTC.

The CDR3 spells CASSLELADHNEQFF. CDR3 DNA: TGTGCCAGCAGCTTAGAACTAGCGGATCACAATGAGCAGTTCTTC. V gene TRBV7-2 combines with J gene TRBJ2-1, with 8 bases that match TRBD2. The V segment lost 1 base and the J segment 5 bases; nucleotides outside the gene matches: 4. The length of the CDR3 is 15 residues. Germline CDR1 and CDR2: SGHTA and FQGNSA.

The V gene is TRBV20-1, the J gene TRBJ1-4, with D possibly TRBD1 on 6 matching bases. The ends were cut back, 5 bases at V and 6 bases at J, with 22 bases in the middle. The germline gives CDR1 DFQATT, CDR2 SNEGSKA (reference sequence). The CDR3 sequence is 16 residues long. The CDR3 DNA reads TGCAGTGCTCAGTCAAGGTTGATGAGGGGGGATGAAAAACTGTTTTTT. As protein: CSAQSRLMRGDEKLFF.

This chain connects TRBV29-1 to TRBJ1-1; D might be TRBD1 (5 bases). CDR3 length equals 14 residues. The germline V gene has CDR1 SQVTM and CDR2 ANQGSEA. The V and J ends lost 4 bases and 0 bases respectively, with 12 bases between them. The CDR3 bases are TGCAGCGTTGGCGGGGCCCGTTTGAACACTGAAGCTTTCTTT. It yields the protein CSVGGARLNTEAFF.